The 26 T cell receptor beta chains listed next were all sequenced from one sample in a study of blood T cell repertoires in COVID-19. Profiling relied on immunoSEQ multiplex PCR, and the TCRdb table lists in-frame clones only, not all of them. The table shows 250,000 or so clones, with over 80% occurring only once. Source material: peripheral blood. These receptors were taken from a woman between 35 and 50 years old who had recovered from COVID-19.

The rearrangement links TRBV18 to TRBJ1-2; 10 nucleotides line up with TRBD1. The trim removed 3 bases at V and 4 bases at J, leaving 2 bases unmatched. The CDR3 loop spans 14 amino acids. Germline CDR1 reads KGHSH; CDR2 reads LQKENI. As DNA, the CDR3 is TGTGCCAGCTCACCGGGACAGGGGTTCTATGGCTACACCTTC. This translates into CASSPGQGFYGYTF.

This clone has only one observation. J is TRBJ1-2 and V is TRBV6-2 or TRBV6-3; 10 bases match TRBD1. Germline lookup yields CDR1 MNHEY and CDR2 SVGEGT. Germline trimming cut 6 bases from V and 8 bases from J; bases unmatched to any gene: 12. There are 15 residues in the CDR3. The DNA of the CDR3 is TGTGCCAGCAGCGTACCGGGACAGGGGAGAGACGGCTACACCTTC. It codes for CASSVPGQGRDGYTF.

CDR3 DNA sequence: TGTGCCAGCAGGTCTGACACCTCTGGAAACACCATATATTTT. Protein: CASRSDTSGNTIYF. The chain employs TRBV2 and TRBJ1-3; unclear D gene. CDR1 is SNHLY, CDR2 FYNNEI, per germline. V was shortened by 6 bases and J by 0 bases, with 9 bases between the two germline ends. The CDR3 sequence is 14 residues long.

The genes are TRBV9 and TRBJ2-3, with D maybe TRBD2 (5 bases). V lost 0 bases and J 3 bases, leaving 11 bases between the germline ends. Germline V CDR1 and CDR2: SGDLS, YYNGEE. The CDR3 spans 15 residues. In nucleotides, the CDR3 is TGTGCCAGCAGCGTAGGGGTTGGGGAGACAGATACGCAGTATTTT. Its translation: CASSVGVGETDTQYF.

The J gene is TRBJ1-6, the V gene TRBV3-1 (or the pseudogene TRBV3-2); 8 bases map to TRBD1. Per the germline V gene, CDR1 is LGHDT and CDR2 is YNNKEL (reference sequence). The V gene end was trimmed by 5 bases and the J gene end by 11 bases; junction bases not matched to a gene: 8. This CDR3 has 14 amino acids. The CDR3, as DNA: TGTGCCAGCAGCAAACCGGGACAGGACCCACCCCTCCACTTT. It codes for CASSKPGQDPPLHF.

This clone came up a few times. This chain joins TRBV5-5 and TRBJ1-4; D ambiguous. Trimming shortened V by 0 bases and J by 0 bases, and 6 bases separated the two germline ends. CDR1 and CDR2 from the germline V gene are SGHKS and YYEKEE (reference sequence). The CDR3 length is 15 residues. CDR3: CASSLGRSTNEKLFF. The CDR3 DNA is TGTGCCAGCAGCTTGGGGAGGTCAACTAATGAAAAACTGTTTTTT.

This clone was observed a handful of times. The chain's CDR3 is CASSVTGAGTGELFF. DNA of the CDR3: TGTGCCAGCAGCGTAACAGGGGCCGGCACCGGGGAGCTGTTTTTT. The chain recombines TRBV9 with TRBJ2-2; TRBD1 aligns across 7 bases. After removal of 1 base from V and 4 bases from J, the junction contained 4 bases not matched to a gene. The CDR3 is 15 amino acids. Germline-derived CDR1 and CDR2 are SGDLS and YYNGEE. The full variable domain, rest sourced from reference TRBV9 and TRBJ2-2, is DSGVTQTPKHLITATGQRVTLRCSPRSGDLSVYWYQQSLDQGLQFLIQYYNGEERAKGNILERFSAQQFPDLHSELNLSSLELGDSALYFCASSVTGAGTGELFFGEGSRLTVL.

The table lists this clone with a few counts. The V and J genes are TRBV28 and TRBJ1-2, with D perhaps matching TRBD1 (5 bases). With 2 bases removed from V and 7 bases from J, the gap between germline ends came to 20 bases. Germline V CDR1 and CDR2: MDHEN, SYDVKM. This CDR3 region has 16 residues. The CDR3 region is CASSLRRQGHNPGYTF. The CDR3 coding sequence is TGTGCCAGCAGTTTAAGGCGCCAAGGACATAATCCTGGCTACACCTTC.

This chain uses TRBV25-1 with TRBJ2-1; 8 nucleotides align to TRBD1. The V segment lost 4 bases and the J segment 0 bases; nucleotides outside the gene matches: 5. This CDR3 contains 16 residues. In germline, CDR1 is MGHDK, CDR2 SYGVNS. CDR3 nucleotide sequence: TGTGCCAGCAGTGGGGACAGGCAGCCCTCCTACAATGAGCAGTTCTTC. Protein sequence: CASSGDRQPSYNEQFF.

The V call is TRBV19, the J call TRBJ2-2; maybe TRBD1 (5 bases). Trimming took off 3 bases at V and 7 bases at J, with 15 bases between the two ends. The CDR3 length is 15 residues. Germline loops: CDR1 LNHDA, CDR2 SQIVND (reference sequence). CDR3 amino acids: CASSIGGRAVGELFF. As DNA, the CDR3 is TGTGCCAGTAGTATCGGCGGCAGGGCCGTCGGGGAGCTGTTTTTT.

The CDR3 loop is CASSPGTGYGYTF. The CDR3 DNA reads TGTGCCAGCAGCCCTGGGACAGGGTATGGCTACACCTTC. V gene TRBV5-6 combines with J gene TRBJ1-2; TRBD1 matches 9 bases. The V segment lost 4 bases and the J segment 5 bases; nucleotides outside the gene matches: 3. This CDR3 is 13 amino acids long. Germline lookup yields CDR1 SGHDT and CDR2 YYEEEE.

The chain is built from TRBV4-1 and TRBJ2-2, with D possibly TRBD1 on 6 matching bases. V was clipped by 1 base and J by 3 bases, with 15 bases between them. CDR1 and CDR2 (germline): MGHRA, YSYEKL. CDR3 length: 17 residues. As DNA, the CDR3 is TGCGCCAGCAGCCAAGGAGACGTCAGGGGCCACACCGGGGAGCTGTTTTTT. Amino acid sequence: CASSQGDVRGHTGELFF.

Concerning this clone: Different DNA sequences within this sample yield the same CDR3. This chain joins TRBV20-1 and TRBJ2-7; D is uncertain. Germline CDR1 is DFQATT and CDR2 is SNEGSKA (reference sequence). The CDR3 runs to 11 residues. V lost 2 bases, J lost 5 bases, and 7 bases lay in between. The CDR3: CSARSGHEQYF. The CDR3 nucleotides are TGCAGTGCTAGATCGGGTCACGAGCAGTACTTC.

J is TRBJ2-1 and V is TRBV24-1; D not certain. This CDR3 is built from 15 residues. Looked up from germline, CDR1 is KGHDR and CDR2 is SFDVKD. The germline V and J ends were trimmed by 1 base and 9 bases, with 15 bases remaining between them. CDR3 DNA: TGTGCCACCAGTGATTTTTCGGGTACGGTATTTGAGCAGTTCTTC. This codes for CATSDFSGTVFEQFF.

The chain carries TRBV9 and TRBJ2-7; 7 bases fit TRBD2. The J segment lost 4 bases and the V segment lost 2 bases, leaving 9 bases of the junction unmatched. The germline V gene has CDR1 SGDLS and CDR2 YYNGEE. The CDR3 runs to 15 residues. CDR3 bases: TGTGCCAGCAGCGTCCACTCGGGCGGGGGTTACGAGCAGTACTTC. It specifies CASSVHSGGGYEQYF.

The chain has TRBV27 and TRBJ2-1; unclear D gene. V was clipped by 5 bases and J by 7 bases, with 15 bases between them. This CDR3 comprises 14 residues. The germline CDR1 and CDR2 sequences are MNHEY and SMNVEV (reference sequence). DNA for the CDR3: TGTGCCAGCAGTCCCCAGACCCTGGAGAATGAGCAGTTCTTC. This translates into CASSPQTLENEQFF.

This clone was counted a few times. The gene calls are TRBV7-8 and TRBJ2-7; D is perhaps TRBD2 (5 bases). Trimming shortened V by 5 bases and J by 3 bases, and 11 bases separated the two germline ends. Germline assignment: CDR1 SGHVS and CDR2 FQNEAQ. CDR3 size: 13 residues. The CDR3 region has the DNA TGTGCCAGCAGCCAAGCCACTAGCTACGAGCAGTACTTC. Translation: CASSQATSYEQYF.

The CDR3 DNA reads as TGTGCCAGCAGTGTAGCAGGAGGCTACACAGATACGCAGTATTTT. Amino acid sequence: CASSVAGGYTDTQYF. The chain uses TRBV6-1 and TRBJ2-3; possibly TRBD2 for D (5 bases). The V and J ends lost 4 bases and 2 bases respectively, with 13 bases between them. Germline CDR1 is MNHNS and CDR2 is SASEGT. This CDR3 is built from 15 residues.

This clone was seen only a few times. The chain has TRBV4-1 and TRBJ2-5; TRBD2 is a possible D gene (5 bases). Trimming took 3 bases from V and 5 from J, leaving 10 bases between them. CDR1 is MGHRA, CDR2 YSYEKL, per germline. The CDR3 runs to 13 residues. The CDR3 DNA reads TGCGCCAGCAGCCACGTAGCGCTGGAGACCCAGTACTTC. Translating it yields CASSHVALETQYF.

The J gene is TRBJ2-2, the V gene TRBV27; the D gene is possibly TRBD2 (6 bases). V was clipped by 3 bases and J by 4 bases, with 15 bases between them. The CDR3 is made up of 16 amino acids. The germline CDR1 and CDR2 sequences are MNHEY and SMNVEV (reference sequence). The chain's CDR3 is CASSFWSRGITGELFF. As DNA, the CDR3 is TGTGCCAGCAGTTTTTGGTCACGGGGGATCACCGGGGAGCTGTTTTTT.

The chain employs TRBV9 and TRBJ1-1, with no clear D. There are 15 residues in the CDR3. The germline V gene has CDR1 SGDLS and CDR2 YYNGEE. V was pared by 4 bases and J by 6 bases, with 19 bases between. The CDR3 coding sequence is TGTGCCAGCAGCCCACGGACTCCACTGGACGCTGAAGCTTTCTTT. Residues: CASSPRTPLDAEAFF. Drawing the rest from reference TRBV9 and TRBJ1-1, the complete variable domain is DSGVTQTPKHLITATGQRVTLRCSPRSGDLSVYWYQQSLDQGLQFLIQYYNGEERAKGNILERFSAQQFPDLHSELNLSSLELGDSALYFCASSPRTPLDAEAFFGQGTRLTVV.

V and J are TRBV2 and TRBJ2-7, with 8 bases that match TRBD1. CDR1 SNHLY and CDR2 FYNNEI come from the germline V gene. The V gene end was trimmed by 7 bases and the J gene end by 2 bases; junction bases not matched to a gene: 7. The CDR3 spans 14 residues. CDR3 in DNA: TGTGCCAGCACCCCGGGACAGGCAACCTACGAGCAGTACTTC. Its protein is CASTPGQATYEQYF.

The chain is built from TRBV27 and TRBJ1-1; possible D gene TRBD1, 6 bases. Germline V CDR1 and CDR2: MNHEY, SMNVEV (reference sequence). The CDR3 runs 16 residues. V was pared by 0 bases and J by 6 bases, with 17 bases between. The CDR3 sequence: CASSLSQGAPNAEAFF. The CDR3 DNA follows: TGTGCCAGCAGTTTATCACAGGGTGCCCCAAATGCTGAAGCTTTCTTT.

V and J are TRBV20-1 and TRBJ2-5, with a tentative D call TRBD1 (6 bases). Per the germline V gene, CDR1 is DFQATT and CDR2 is SNEGSKA (reference sequence). The CDR3 spans 11 residues. The DNA for the CDR3 is TGCGGTGGACAGAGCCAAGAGACCCAGTACTTC. It is translated as CGGQSQETQYF.

V usage is TRBV4-1 and J usage is TRBJ1-3; the D gene is possibly TRBD1 (5 bases). Germline V gene sequence: CDR1 MGHRA, CDR2 YSYEKL. Trimming pared 4 bases from V and 0 bases from J, leaving 16 bases between. CDR3 size: 17 residues. The CDR3 DNA reads as TGCGCCAGCAGCCGCTTCGGTGGAGGGGACTCTGGAAACACCATATATTTT. As protein: CASSRFGGGDSGNTIYF.

The chain uses TRBV4-2 and TRBJ1-1, with D possibly being TRBD1 (6 bases). V was clipped by 0 bases and J by 4 bases, with 6 bases between them. CDR3 length equals 13 residues. Germline values: CDR1 LGHNA, CDR2 YNFKEQ. The CDR3 region has the DNA TGTGCCAGCAGCCAAGAAGGGGGCACTGAAGCTTTCTTT. Translated, it gives CASSQEGGTEAFF.